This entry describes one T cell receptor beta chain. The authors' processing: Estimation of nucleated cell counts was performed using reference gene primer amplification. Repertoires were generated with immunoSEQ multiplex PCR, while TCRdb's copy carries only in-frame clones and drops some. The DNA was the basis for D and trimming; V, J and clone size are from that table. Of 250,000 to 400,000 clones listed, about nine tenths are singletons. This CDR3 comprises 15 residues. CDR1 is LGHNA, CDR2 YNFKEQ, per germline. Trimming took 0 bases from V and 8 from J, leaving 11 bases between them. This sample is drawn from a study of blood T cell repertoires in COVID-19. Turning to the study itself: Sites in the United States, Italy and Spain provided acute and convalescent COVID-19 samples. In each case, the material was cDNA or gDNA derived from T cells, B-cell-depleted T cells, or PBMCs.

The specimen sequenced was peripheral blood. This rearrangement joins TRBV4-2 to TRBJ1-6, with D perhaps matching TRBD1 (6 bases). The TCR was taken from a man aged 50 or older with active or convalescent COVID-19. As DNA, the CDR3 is TGTGCCAGCAGCCAAGACGGACAGACCGATTCACCCCTCCACTTT. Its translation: CASSQDGQTDSPLHF.